The entry that follows covers one T cell receptor beta chain sequence. The sample originates from a study of OX40 agonist ivuxolimab in advanced cancers. The CDR3 has 14 amino acids. The germline CDR1 and CDR2 sequences are KGHSH and LQKENI. V lost 4 bases and J 2 bases, leaving 9 bases between the germline ends. TCRdb's copy holds only in-frame clones and misses some; the assay was immunoSEQ multiplex PCR. Of about 61,000 clones in the sample, roughly 87% were seen once. Here the sequenced sample was CD4+ or CD8+ T cells sorted from blood, taken in a trial of the OX40 agonist ivuxolimab. The sequence came from an adult with an advanced solid tumor such as melanoma, head and neck, liver or kidney cancer. The J gene is TRBJ1-5, the V gene TRBV18; D possibly corresponds to TRBD1 (6 bases). CDR3 residues: CASSQGDGNQPQHF. The CDR3, as DNA: TGTGCCAGCTCACAGGGGGACGGCAATCAGCCCCAGCATTTT.